A single sample is the source of the 15 T cell receptor beta chains below, sequenced in a study of blood T cell repertoires in COVID-19. TCRdb's table, derived via immunoSEQ multiplex PCR, lists solely in-frame clones and lacks some. Of 45,000 to 50,000 clones listed, over 65% are singletons. What was sequenced was peripheral blood. The receptors were sampled from a woman aged 55 to 70 with acute or convalescent COVID-19.

The chain has TRBV27 and TRBJ1-4; D perhaps matches TRBD1 (5 bases). Germline lookup yields CDR1 MNHEY and CDR2 SMNVEV (reference sequence). The V gene lost 5 bases and the J gene lost 8 bases, with 18 bases spanning the gap. CDR3 length: 15 residues. The CDR3 coding sequence is TGTGCCAGCAGTCCTGTTGGGGCCGCTAGAGAAAAACTGTTTTTT. As protein: CASSPVGAAREKLFF.

This clone was detected once. The CDR3, as DNA: TGTGCTTCCGGGGGTCGCGAGACCCAGTACTTC. Amino acids: CASGGRETQYF. V usage is TRBV2 and J usage is TRBJ2-5; TRBD2 is a possible D gene (6 bases). The CDR3 is 11 amino acids. CDR1 is SNHLY and CDR2 is FYNNEI in the germline V gene.

The chain recombines TRBV27 with TRBJ2-7; TRBD1 aligns across 7 bases. Germline CDR1 MNHEY, CDR2 SMNVEV (reference sequence). The CDR3 has 16 residues. V lost 6 bases, J lost 2 bases, and 13 bases stayed unmatched. Written as DNA, the CDR3 is TGTGCCAGCAGCAAATCAGACAGGGACCCGCCCTACGAGCAGTACTTC. Protein: CASSKSDRDPPYEQYF.

The rearrangement uses TRBV3-1 (or the pseudogene TRBV3-2) and TRBJ1-1, with D possibly being TRBD1 (5 bases). The CDR3 has 13 residues. Trimming took off 4 bases at V and 10 bases at J, with 16 bases between the two ends. Germline V gene data show CDR1 as LGHDT and CDR2 as YNNKEL (reference sequence). As DNA, the CDR3 is TGTGCCAGCAGCCCACGGGACTCCCGGGGAGCTTTCTTT. It encodes CASSPRDSRGAFF.

The chain joins TRBV11-2 to TRBJ1-4; a weak D match, TRBD1 (6 bases). The CDR3 is 18 amino acids. Germline CDR1 SGHAT, CDR2 FQNNGV. The CDR3 reads CPQQGPRGDLLTNEKLFF. Here the CDR3 DNA reads TGTCCCCAGCAGGGGCCCCGGGGAGACCTTCTAACTAATGAAAAACTGTTTTTT.

A single count supports this clone. The chain couples TRBV30 to TRBJ1-3; D perhaps matches TRBD1 (5 bases). Germline V gene data show CDR1 as GTSNPN and CDR2 as SVGIG (reference sequence). This CDR3 is built from 15 residues. V was pared by 3 bases and J by 2 bases, with 14 bases between. The CDR3 DNA reads TGTGCCTGGAGCCCTCTGGTGGGGCCTGGAAACACCATATATTTT. Amino acids: CAWSPLVGPGNTIYF.

The chain uses TRBV6-2 or TRBV6-3 and TRBJ2-1, with 8 bases aligning to TRBD2. V lost 4 bases, J lost 7 bases, and 6 bases stayed unmatched. The germline V gene has CDR1 MNHEY and CDR2 SVGEGT. The CDR3 extends over 14 amino acids. CDR3 nucleotides: TGTGCCAGCAGTTTAGCGGGGCCATGGAATGAGCAGTTCTTC. Encoded protein: CASSLAGPWNEQFF.

A few counts support this clone. The chain employs TRBV19 and TRBJ2-7; 8 bases fit TRBD2. Per germline, CDR1 LNHDA and CDR2 SQIVND (reference sequence). The CDR3 is 15 residues long. With V trimmed by 4 bases and J by 2 bases, 7 bases remained unmatched. CDR3 sequence reads: CASSRSGGGPYEQYF. In DNA, the CDR3 is TGTGCCAGTAGTAGGAGCGGGGGTGGCCCCTACGAGCAGTACTTC.

As DNA, the CDR3 is TGTGCCAGCAGTTTATTGGGGCATCAGCCCCAGCATTTT. Its protein is CASSLLGHQPQHF. J is TRBJ1-5 and V is TRBV27, with D possibly TRBD1 on 5 matching bases. The V end was cut by 1 base, the J end by 5 bases, with 6 bases between. CDR1 is MNHEY and CDR2 is SMNVEV in the germline V gene (reference sequence). The CDR3 is 13 amino acids.

V usage is TRBV29-1 and J usage is TRBJ2-3; D possibly corresponds to TRBD1 (6 bases). In germline, CDR1 is SQVTM, CDR2 ANQGSEA. V was cut by 3 bases and J by 4 bases, with 17 bases left in between. This CDR3 is 15 amino acids long. CDR3 amino acids: CSVDRGSVGADTQYF. Here the CDR3 DNA reads TGCAGCGTTGACAGGGGTAGCGTAGGAGCAGATACGCAGTATTTT.

This sequence joins TRBV7-8 and TRBJ1-2, with TRBD1 as a possible D gene (6 bases). V lost 5 bases to trimming and J lost 8 bases, with 15 bases between them. The CDR3 sequence is 13 residues long. Germline V gives CDR1 SGHVS, CDR2 FQNEAQ. CDR3 sequence: CASSPRGGNGYTF. CDR3 coding DNA: TGTGCCAGCAGCCCTAGGGGGGGAAACGGCTACACCTTC.

The V and J genes are TRBV7-9 and TRBJ1-2; 9 nucleotides agree with TRBD1. Unmatched junction bases numbered 9, after V lost 3 bases and J lost 13 bases. Germline V CDR1 and CDR2: SEHNR, FQNEAQ (reference sequence). The CDR3 is 13 residues long. The CDR3 sequence is CASSLGQGREGTF. In DNA, the CDR3 is TGTGCCAGCAGCTTGGGACAGGGACGTGAGGGCACCTTC.

This clone appeared a single time. This chain connects TRBV27 to TRBJ1-5, with a weak D call TRBD1 (6 bases). The germline V and J ends were trimmed by 2 bases and 3 bases, with 11 bases remaining between them. CDR3 length: 15 amino acids. CDR1 is MNHEY and CDR2 is SMNVEV in the germline V gene (reference sequence). The CDR3 sequence: CASSLGQGNNQPQHF. The CDR3, as DNA: TGTGCCAGCAGTTTAGGGCAGGGGAACAATCAGCCCCAGCATTTT.

The genes are TRBV11-3 and TRBJ2-1; TRBD2 is a possible D gene (6 bases). This CDR3 contains 13 residues. Germline CDR1 is SGHNT and CDR2 is YENEEA. The V end lost 4 bases, the J end lost 8 bases, and 12 bases lay between the germline ends. The CDR3 loop reads CASSSARGDEQFF. The DNA for the CDR3 is TGTGCCAGCAGCTCCGCGCGGGGAGATGAGCAGTTCTTC.

The V gene is TRBV6-2 or TRBV6-3, the J gene TRBJ1-5, with a tentative D call TRBD1 (5 bases). V was pared by 2 bases and J by 1 base, with 9 bases between. Germline V gene data show CDR1 as MNHEY and CDR2 as SVGEGT. This CDR3 comprises 15 residues. In DNA form, the CDR3 reads TGTGCCAGCAGTTACGACAGCCTAAGCAATCAGCCCCAGCATTTT. It codes for CASSYDSLSNQPQHF.